The text below deals with one T cell receptor (beta chain). The sample comes from a study of blood T cell repertoires in COVID-19. V shed 5 bases, J shed 5 bases, and the junction held 7 bases outside the gene matches. Germline V gene sequence: CDR1 SGHNT, CDR2 YENEEA. This CDR3 has 14 residues. Only in-frame clones appear in the TCRdb table, and some are missing; sequencing was by immunoSEQ multiplex PCR. The sample has around 260,000 clones, about 89% seen once. Sample: peripheral blood. The sequence came from a woman aged 40 to 49 who had recovered from COVID-19. The rearrangement uses TRBV11-3 and TRBJ1-1; 8 bases align to TRBD1. CDR3 in DNA: TGTGCCAGCAGCCAGGACAGGGAAAGGACTGAAGCTTTCTTT. This gives the protein CASSQDRERTEAFF.